A selection of T cell receptor beta chains follows, all from one sample in a study of T cell repertoires in cytomegalovirus infection. A single record per CDR3 protein comes from TCRdb applying MiXCR to the reads. The data hold fewer than 250,000 distinct CDR3 sequences, with 9% to 15% observed a single time. Sequenced material: PBMCs. The origin of the receptors is a human donor in good health (CMV status not recorded). Some clones in this sample may be carry-over from other donors' samples. Each CDR3 is given with its conserved first and last residue. The D gene is left open where the match is weak. Part of the rows lack a size; the others show once, few, many or a class for expanded clones.

size: many
D: NA
J: TRBJ2-1
V: TRBV7-2
CDR3: CASSPLRGRGNEQFF
DNA: TGTGCCAGCAGCCCCCTACGAGGGAGAGGCAATGAGCAGTTCTTC

size: few
D: TRBD2
J: TRBJ2-1
V: TRBV10-3
CDR3: CAISPRLAGTYNEQFF
DNA: TGTGCCATCAGCCCTAGACTAGCGGGGACCTACAATGAGCAGTTCTTC

size: many
D: NA
J: TRBJ1-4
V: TRBV6-5
CDR3: CASSYSSRAREKLFF
DNA: TGTGCCAGCAGTTACTCGAGCAGGGCCAGGGAAAAACTGTTTTTT

size: few
D: NA
J: TRBJ1-1
V: TRBV9
CDR3: CASSVGAGAINTEAFF
DNA: TGTGCCAGCAGCGTAGGGGCAGGGGCCATTAACACTGAAGCTTTCTTT

size: many
D: NA
J: TRBJ2-7
V: TRBV7-2
CDR3: CASSPIPGTEQYF
DNA: TGTGCCAGCAGCCCTATTCCTGGGACGGAGCAGTACTTC

size: NA
D: NA
J: TRBJ1-1
V: TRBV28
CDR3: CASSSGGSGTEAFF
DNA: TGTGCCAGCAGTTCGGGGGGAAGCGGCACTGAAGCTTTCTTT

size: many
D: NA
J: TRBJ2-2
V: TRBV19
CDR3: CASNPRGSAGELFF
DNA: TGTGCCAGTAACCCCCGGGGGAGTGCCGGGGAGCTGTTTTTT

size: NA
D: TRBD1
J: TRBJ2-1
V: TRBV19
CDR3: CASSIPGQGSYNEQFF
DNA: TGTGCCAGTAGTATACCCGGACAGGGGTCCTACAATGAGCAGTTCTTC

size: many
D: TRBD1
J: TRBJ2-3
V: TRBV6-2/TRBV6-3
CDR3: CASSLGQITDTQYF
DNA: TGTGCCAGCAGTCTGGGACAGATCACAGATACGCAGTATTTT

size: many
D: NA
J: TRBJ1-5
V: TRBV7-2
CDR3: CASSRQGPGNQPQHF
DNA: TGTGCCAGCAGCCGCCAGGGTCCGGGCAATCAGCCCCAGCATTTT

size: many
D: TRBD2
J: TRBJ2-3
V: TRBV7-2
CDR3: CASSFRPRGGADTQYF
DNA: TGTGCCAGCAGCTTTCGCCCGCGGGGGGGCGCGGATACGCAGTATTTT

size: few
D: NA
J: TRBJ2-7
V: TRBV4-2
CDR3: CASSQDLSGNPYEQYF
DNA: TGTGCCAGCAGCCAAGATTTATCTGGAAACCCCTACGAGCAGTACTTC

size: many
D: NA
J: TRBJ1-5
V: TRBV12-3/TRBV12-4
CDR3: CASSYGGQNQPQHF
DNA: TGTGCCAGCAGTTACGGGGGCCAAAATCAGCCCCAGCATTTT

size: many
D: NA
J: TRBJ1-5
V: TRBV7-2
CDR3: CATSLGGNQPQHF
DNA: TGTGCCACTTCCCTAGGGGGGAATCAGCCCCAGCATTTT

size: NA
D: NA
J: TRBJ2-2
V: TRBV10-3
CDR3: CAISELGDNTGELFF
DNA: TGTGCCATCAGTGAGTTAGGGGACAACACCGGGGAGCTGTTTTTT

size: many
D: NA
J: TRBJ2-5
V: TRBV6-2/TRBV6-3
CDR3: CASSYSRRGTQYF
DNA: TGTGCCAGCAGTTACTCCCGTCGGGGGACCCAGTACTTC

size: many
D: TRBD1
J: TRBJ2-1
V: TRBV14
CDR3: CASSQEGGWGEQFF
DNA: TGTGCCAGCAGCCAAGAAGGGGGCTGGGGTGAGCAGTTCTTC

size: many
D: NA
J: TRBJ2-5
V: TRBV7-9
CDR3: CASSLTSFETQYF
DNA: TGTGCCAGCAGCTTAACTAGTTTCGAGACCCAGTACTTC

size: many
D: TRBD2
J: TRBJ2-5
V: TRBV20-1
CDR3: CSALALAVQETQYF
DNA: TGCAGTGCTCTTGCTCTAGCGGTGCAAGAGACCCAGTACTTC

size: many
D: TRBD1
J: TRBJ1-1
V: TRBV6-5
CDR3: CASSYWGQGETEAFF
DNA: TGTGCCAGCAGTTACTGGGGACAGGGGGAAACTGAAGCTTTCTTT

size: many
D: TRBD1
J: TRBJ2-1
V: TRBV6-2/TRBV6-3
CDR3: CASSPRQGLGIEQFF
DNA: TGTGCCAGCAGTCCCCGACAGGGCCTCGGGATTGAGCAGTTCTTC

size: NA
D: TRBD2
J: TRBJ2-2
V: TRBV29-1
CDR3: CSGGEVGLAGAGELFF
DNA: TGCAGCGGGGGAGAGGTGGGACTAGCGGGAGCCGGGGAGCTGTTTTTT

size: many
D: NA
J: TRBJ1-1
V: TRBV7-2
CDR3: CASSTTPENTEAFF
DNA: TGTGCCAGCAGCACCACCCCAGAGAACACTGAAGCTTTCTTT

size: NA
D: NA
J: TRBJ1-5
V: TRBV19
CDR3: CARGSGRDQPQHF
DNA: TGTGCCAGGGGCAGCGGAAGGGATCAGCCCCAGCATTTT

size: NA
D: TRBD1
J: TRBJ1-3
V: TRBV18
CDR3: CASSPQQGDGNTIYF
DNA: TGTGCCAGCTCACCCCAACAGGGGGACGGGAACACCATATATTTT

size: NA
D: NA
J: TRBJ2-6
V: TRBV19
CDR3: CASSPDNLSGANVLTF
DNA: TGTGCCAGTAGTCCTGACAACTTGTCTGGGGCCAACGTCCTGACTTTC

size: few
D: TRBD2
J: TRBJ2-1
V: TRBV5-5
CDR3: CASSLLLRPSGTDEQFF
DNA: TGTGCCAGCAGCTTGCTTCTTCGGCCTAGCGGGACAGATGAGCAGTTCTTC

size: many
D: TRBD2
J: TRBJ2-4
V: TRBV27
CDR3: CASSLTSGRRGDIQYF
DNA: TGTGCCAGCAGTTTAACTAGCGGGAGGAGAGGTGACATTCAGTACTTC

size: many
D: TRBD1
J: TRBJ2-7
V: TRBV6-2/TRBV6-3
CDR3: CASSPDRGHEQYF
DNA: TGTGCCAGCAGTCCTGACAGGGGCCACGAGCAGTACTTC

size: few
D: NA
J: TRBJ1-6
V: TRBV6-1
CDR3: CASIPTGFNSPLHF
DNA: TGTGCCAGCATTCCGACAGGCTTTAATTCACCCCTCCACTTT

size: NA
D: NA
J: TRBJ2-7
V: TRBV18
CDR3: CASSPPPGSYEQYF
DNA: TGTGCCAGCTCACCACCCCCCGGTTCCTACGAGCAGTACTTC

size: NA
D: NA
J: TRBJ1-1
V: TRBV19
CDR3: CASTQRAMNSEAFF
DNA: TGTGCCAGTACTCAAAGGGCGATGAACTCTGAAGCTTTCTTT

size: NA
D: NA
J: TRBJ2-6
V: TRBV28
CDR3: CASSLSLLGANVLTF
DNA: TGTGCCAGCAGTTTGTCCCTACTGGGGGCCAACGTCCTGACTTTC

size: many
D: NA
J: TRBJ2-7
V: TRBV19
CDR3: CATTGTVTYEQYF
DNA: TGTGCCACTACCGGGACCGTAACCTACGAGCAGTACTTC

size: few
D: TRBD1
J: TRBJ2-2
V: TRBV24-1
CDR3: CATKDRGRTGELFF
DNA: TGTGCCACCAAGGACAGGGGCCGGACCGGGGAGCTGTTTTTT

size: few
D: TRBD2
J: TRBJ2-5
V: TRBV20-1
CDR3: CSARDRSPRLAGDREETQYF
DNA: TGCAGTGCTAGAGATCGTTCTCCTCGGCTAGCGGGAGACAGGGAAGAGACCCAGTACTTC

size: NA
D: TRBD1
J: TRBJ2-2
V: TRBV6-2/TRBV6-3
CDR3: CASTRTGLNTGELFF
DNA: TGTGCCAGCACCCGGACAGGATTGAACACCGGGGAGCTGTTTTTT

size: many
D: NA
J: TRBJ1-6
V: TRBV7-8
CDR3: CASSPRQNSPLHF
DNA: TGTGCCAGCAGCCCTAGGCAGAATTCACCCCTCCACTTT

size: many
D: TRBD1
J: TRBJ1-1
V: TRBV6-2/TRBV6-3
CDR3: CASSYSNRGTEAFF
DNA: TGTGCCAGCAGTTACTCGAACAGGGGAACTGAAGCTTTCTTT

size: NA
D: TRBD2
J: TRBJ2-1
V: TRBV12-3/TRBV12-4
CDR3: CASTLLAVSSYNEQFF
DNA: TGTGCCAGCACCCTCCTAGCGGTTAGCTCCTACAATGAGCAGTTCTTC

size: many
D: TRBD2
J: TRBJ2-1
V: TRBV7-3
CDR3: CASSLGLDDEQFF
DNA: TGTGCCAGCAGCTTGGGACTAGATGATGAGCAGTTCTTC

size: few
D: NA
J: TRBJ1-1
V: TRBV20-1
CDR3: CSARDAGRGGTEAFF
DNA: TGCAGTGCTAGAGATGCGGGGCGCGGGGGCACTGAAGCTTTCTTT

size: many
D: NA
J: TRBJ1-4
V: TRBV7-9
CDR3: CASRITGTGTEEKLFF
DNA: TGTGCCAGCAGGATTACGGGCACAGGAACTGAAGAAAAACTGTTTTTT

size: few
D: NA
J: TRBJ2-1
V: TRBV28
CDR3: CASSPPRTRNEQFF
DNA: TGTGCCAGCAGTCCCCCGAGGACTCGAAATGAGCAGTTCTTC

size: many
D: NA
J: TRBJ2-7
V: TRBV5-4
CDR3: CASSLVDRPYEQYF
DNA: TGTGCCAGCAGCTTGGTCGACCGACCCTACGAGCAGTACTTC

size: few
D: NA
J: TRBJ2-5
V: TRBV5-6
CDR3: CASSPWTTARKETQYF
DNA: TGTGCCAGCAGCCCCTGGACTACCGCGAGAAAAGAGACCCAGTACTTC

size: many
D: TRBD1
J: TRBJ1-1
V: TRBV7-2
CDR3: CASSLRGTGGTTEAFF
DNA: TGTGCCAGCAGCTTGAGAGGTACAGGGGGGACCACTGAAGCTTTCTTT

size: many
D: NA
J: TRBJ1-3
V: TRBV7-8
CDR3: CASSLRWQTSSGNTIYF
DNA: TGTGCCAGCAGCCTAAGGTGGCAGACGAGCTCTGGAAACACCATATATTTT

size: many
D: TRBD2
J: TRBJ2-3
V: TRBV7-2
CDR3: CASSLAGAAQYF
DNA: TGTGCCAGCAGCTTGGCGGGAGCAGCGCAGTATTTT

size: many
D: TRBD1
J: TRBJ1-6
V: TRBV20-1
CDR3: CSARSGTASSPLHF
DNA: TGCAGTGCTAGGTCAGGGACAGCCAGTTCACCCCTCCACTTT

size: few
D: TRBD1
J: TRBJ1-1
V: TRBV28
CDR3: CASSRDRAATEAFF
DNA: TGTGCCAGCAGTAGGGACAGGGCGGCCACTGAAGCTTTCTTT

size: many
D: NA
J: TRBJ2-1
V: TRBV19
CDR3: CASSIGGTGREQFF
DNA: TGTGCCAGTAGTATAGGGGGGACTGGAAGGGAGCAGTTCTTC

size: few
D: NA
J: TRBJ1-5
V: TRBV4-2
CDR3: CASSQDRRGGQPQHF
DNA: TGTGCCAGCAGCCAAGACCGCAGGGGAGGACAGCCCCAGCATTTT

size: many
D: TRBD2
J: TRBJ2-7
V: TRBV7-2
CDR3: CASSAGLVSYEQYF
DNA: TGTGCCAGCAGCGCGGGACTAGTCTCCTACGAGCAGTACTTC